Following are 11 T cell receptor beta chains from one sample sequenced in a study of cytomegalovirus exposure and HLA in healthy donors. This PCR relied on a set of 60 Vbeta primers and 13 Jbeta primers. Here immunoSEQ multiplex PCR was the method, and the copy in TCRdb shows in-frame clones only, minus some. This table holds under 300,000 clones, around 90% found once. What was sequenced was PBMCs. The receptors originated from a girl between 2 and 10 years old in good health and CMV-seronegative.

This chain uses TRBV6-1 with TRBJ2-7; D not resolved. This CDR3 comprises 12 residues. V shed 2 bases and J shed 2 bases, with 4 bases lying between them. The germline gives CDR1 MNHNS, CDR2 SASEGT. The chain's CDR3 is CASSEFTYEQYF. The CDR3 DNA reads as TGTGCCAGCAGTGAATTCACCTACGAGCAGTACTTC.

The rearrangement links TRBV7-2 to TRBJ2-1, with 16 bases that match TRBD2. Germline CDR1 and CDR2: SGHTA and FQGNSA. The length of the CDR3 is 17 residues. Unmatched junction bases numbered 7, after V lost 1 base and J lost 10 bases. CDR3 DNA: TGTGCCAGCAGCTTAGGCCCCGGGACTAGCGGGAGGGCGGAGCAGTTCTTC. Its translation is CASSLGPGTSGRAEQFF. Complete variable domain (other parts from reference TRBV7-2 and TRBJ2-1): GAGVSQSPSNKVTEKGKDVELRCDPISGHTALYWYRQSLGQGLEFLIYFQGNSAPDKSGLPSDRFSAERTGGSVSTLTIQRTQQEDSAVYLCASSLGPGTSGRAEQFFGPGTRLTVL.

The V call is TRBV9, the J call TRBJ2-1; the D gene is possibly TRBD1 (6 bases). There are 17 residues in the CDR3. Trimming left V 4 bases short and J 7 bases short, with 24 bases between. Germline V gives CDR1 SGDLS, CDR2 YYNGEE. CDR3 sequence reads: CASSPGGQRAVWNEQFF. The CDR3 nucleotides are TGTGCCAGCAGCCCAGGCGGACAGAGAGCGGTCTGGAATGAGCAGTTCTTC.

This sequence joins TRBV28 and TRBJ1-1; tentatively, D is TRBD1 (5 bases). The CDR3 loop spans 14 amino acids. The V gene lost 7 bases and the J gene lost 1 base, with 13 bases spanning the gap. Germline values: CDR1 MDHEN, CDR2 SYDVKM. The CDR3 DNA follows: TGTGCCAGCACCTGGGGGGACGGGAACACTGAAGCTTTCTTT. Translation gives CASTWGDGNTEAFF. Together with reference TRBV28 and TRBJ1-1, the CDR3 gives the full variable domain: DVKVTQSSRYLVKRTGEKVFLECVQDMDHENMFWYRQDPGLGLRLIYFSYDVKMKEKGDIPEGYSVSREKKERFSLILESASTNQTSMYLCASTWGDGNTEAFFGQGTRLTVV.

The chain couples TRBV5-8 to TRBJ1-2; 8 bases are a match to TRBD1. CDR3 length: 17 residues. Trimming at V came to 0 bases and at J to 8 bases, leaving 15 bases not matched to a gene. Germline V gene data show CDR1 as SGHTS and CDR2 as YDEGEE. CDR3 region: CASSLDLSGTGGRGYTF. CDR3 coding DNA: TGTGCCAGCAGCTTGGATTTGTCTGGGACAGGAGGGAGGGGCTACACCTTC.

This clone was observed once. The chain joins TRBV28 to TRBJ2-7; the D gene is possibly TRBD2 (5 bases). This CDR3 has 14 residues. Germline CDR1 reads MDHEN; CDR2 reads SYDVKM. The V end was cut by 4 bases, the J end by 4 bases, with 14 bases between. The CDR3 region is CASSSSAGGYEQYF. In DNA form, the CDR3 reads TGTGCCAGCAGTTCGTCTGCGGGTGGGTACGAGCAGTACTTC.

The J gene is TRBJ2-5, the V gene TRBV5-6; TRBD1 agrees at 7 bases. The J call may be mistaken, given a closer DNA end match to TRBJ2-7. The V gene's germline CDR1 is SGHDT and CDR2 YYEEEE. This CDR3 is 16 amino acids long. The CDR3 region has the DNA TGTGCCAGCAGCTTGGTGGGGTGGGACAGCTCCTACGAGCAGTACTTC. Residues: CASSLVGWDSSYEQYF.

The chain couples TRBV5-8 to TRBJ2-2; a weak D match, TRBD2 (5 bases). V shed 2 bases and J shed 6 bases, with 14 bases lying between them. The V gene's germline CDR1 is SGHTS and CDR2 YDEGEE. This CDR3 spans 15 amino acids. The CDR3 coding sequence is TGTGCCAGCAGCTTAGTGCGGGTATCCGCCGGGGAGCTGTTTTTT. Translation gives CASSLVRVSAGELFF.

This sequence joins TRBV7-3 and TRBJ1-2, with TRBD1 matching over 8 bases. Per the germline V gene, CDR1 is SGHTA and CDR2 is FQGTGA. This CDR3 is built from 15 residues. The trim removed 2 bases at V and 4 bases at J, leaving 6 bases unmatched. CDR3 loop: CASSLGQGASYGYTF. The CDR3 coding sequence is TGTGCCAGCAGCTTAGGTCAGGGGGCCTCCTATGGCTACACCTTC.

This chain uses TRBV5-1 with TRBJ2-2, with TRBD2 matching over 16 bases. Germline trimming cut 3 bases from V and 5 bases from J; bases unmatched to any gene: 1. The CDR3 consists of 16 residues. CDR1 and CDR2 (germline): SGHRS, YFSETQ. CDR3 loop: CASSWGLAGGTGELFF. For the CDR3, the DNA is TGCGCCAGCAGCTGGGGACTAGCGGGAGGGACCGGGGAGCTGTTTTTT.

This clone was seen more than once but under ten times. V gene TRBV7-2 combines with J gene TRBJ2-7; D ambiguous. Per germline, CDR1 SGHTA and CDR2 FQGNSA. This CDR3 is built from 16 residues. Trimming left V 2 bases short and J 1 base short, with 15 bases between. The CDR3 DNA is TGTGCCAGCAGCTTATCAATCTTTGGGCTGTCCTACGAGCAGTACTTC. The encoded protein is CASSLSIFGLSYEQYF.